The rows below give T cell receptor beta chains drawn from one sample of a study of CD8 T cells in Susac syndrome. TCRdb processed the immunoSEQ multiplex PCR reads anew with MiXCR; each CDR3 protein has one entry. The data show about 100,000 distinct CDR3 sequences, about 95% seen once. The sample consisted of CD8+ T cells from PBMCs. Receptors originate from a human donor with Susac syndrome. Each CDR3 is given with its conserved first and last residue. The D gene is left open where the match is weak. Not all rows give a size; the values are once, few, many and, for expanded clones, a class.

j_call v_call d_call clone_size cdr3_aa cdr3_nt
TRBJ2-3 TRBV28 TRBD1 once CASTLPGQGFTDTQYF TGTGCCAGCACCCTCCCGGGACAGGGATTCACAGATACGCAGTATTTT
TRBJ2-3 TRBV23-1 . . CASSLPTSRRGYTDTQYF TGCGCCAGCAGTCTCCCGACCTCCAGGCGAGGGTACACAGATACGCAGTATTTT
TRBJ2-1 TRBV9 . . CASSSAGEQFF TGTGCCAGCAGCTCCGCCGGTGAGCAGTTCTTC
TRBJ2-1 TRBV29-1 . . CSVEDAKSAYNEQFF TGCAGCGTTGAAGATGCCAAGTCGGCTTACAATGAGCAGTTCTTC
TRBJ1-2 TRBV12-5 . . CASGLADSYGYTF TGTGCTAGTGGTTTGGCGGACAGCTATGGCTACACCTTC
TRBJ2-4 TRBV3-1 . . CASSRQGDGPKNIQYF TGTGCCAGCAGCCGACAAGGGGACGGGCCCAAAAACATTCAGTACTTC
TRBJ1-1 TRBV5-8 . once CASSFGPGEAEAFF TGTGCCAGCAGCTTCGGCCCAGGGGAGGCTGAAGCTTTCTTT
TRBJ1-5 TRBV5-1 . . CASSLVWGDPQHF TGCGCCAGCAGCTTGGTTTGGGGGGATCCCCAGCATTTT
TRBJ2-7 TRBV6-4 . . CASSLGYGYEQYF TGTGCCAGCAGTTTGGGTTATGGTTACGAGCAGTACTTC
TRBJ1-2 TRBV29-1 TRBD1 . CSVVGDSYGYTF TGCAGCGTTGTTGGGGACAGCTATGGCTACACCTTC
TRBJ1-2 TRBV20-1 . . CSAKGGRGYTF TGCAGTGCCAAGGGGGGGCGAGGCTACACCTTC
TRBJ2-7 TRBV29-1 TRBD1 . CSARTGQYEQYF TGCAGCGCCCGGACAGGGCAGTACGAGCAGTACTTC
TRBJ2-7 TRBV9 TRBD1 . CASSVAGDRTYEQYF TGTGCCAGCAGCGTAGCCGGGGACAGAACCTACGAGCAGTACTTC
TRBJ2-3 TRBV6-5 TRBD1 . CASTKGQGWTDTQYF TGTGCCAGCACCAAGGGACAGGGTTGGACAGATACGCAGTATTTT
TRBJ2-3 TRBV7-2 . . CASTLPGSSSTDTQYF TGTGCCAGCACTCTCCCTGGGAGTTCTAGCACAGATACGCAGTATTTT
TRBJ1-5 TRBV27 . . CARQENQPQHF TGTGCCAGACAGGAGAATCAGCCCCAGCATTTT
TRBJ2-1 TRBV29-1 TRBD2 . CSVREGLTNEQFF TGCAGCGTTCGGGAGGGCCTCACCAATGAGCAGTTCTTC
TRBJ1-1 TRBV3-1 TRBD1 . CASSHPRDREIEAFF TGTGCCAGCAGCCACCCCCGGGACAGGGAGATTGAAGCTTTCTTT
TRBJ1-4 TRBV25-1 TRBD1 . CASSDRDRLSGEKLFF TGTGCCAGCAGTGACCGGGACAGGCTCTCGGGGGAAAAACTGTTTTTT
TRBJ2-5 TRBV25-1 . once CASSPWEQGGETQYF TGTGCCAGCAGTCCCTGGGAGCAGGGCGGAGAGACCCAGTACTTC
TRBJ2-5 TRBV15 TRBD1 . CATSSGTAIQETQYF TGTGCCACCAGCAGCGGGACAGCTATCCAAGAGACCCAGTACTTC
TRBJ2-1 TRBV20-1 TRBD2 . CSARSPTGGRNEQFF TGCAGTGCTAGATCGCCTACGGGAGGGCGTAATGAGCAGTTCTTC